Listed here are 17 T cell receptor beta chains from one sample, sequenced in a study of prognosis after radiotherapy for stage I lung cancer. TCR beta CDR3 was amplified from genomic DNA by two-round multiplex PCR. The use of primers specific to each TRBV and TRBJ gene characterized first-round PCR. MiXCR was run by TCRdb on the multiplex PCR reads, yielding one entry per CDR3 protein. The table has fewer than 25,000 distinct CDR3 sequences, approximately 25% seen once. Sequencing used PBMCs, obtained before or after stereotactic body radiation therapy (not recorded which). The receptor source for this set is a donor at least 50 years old with non-small cell lung cancer.

As for this clonotype: Compared with germline, one end of the junction differs, possibly owing to a read error. The gene calls are TRBV4-1 and TRBJ1-5; TRBD1 is a possible D gene (5 bases). CDR3 length: 14 amino acids. Germline assignment: CDR1 MGHRA and CDR2 YSYEKL. The CDR3 DNA follows: TGCTCCAGCAGCCAGGAAGGGGTGTGGCAGCCCCAGCATTTT. Residues: CSSSQEGVWQPQHF.

As for this clonotype: This sequence is one base from a far larger clone and is likely a read error. The rearrangement joins TRBV6-2 or TRBV6-3 to TRBJ2-5; 8 nucleotides align to TRBD2. The CDR3 is made up of 17 amino acids. Germline V gene sequence: CDR1 MNHEY, CDR2 SVGEGT. Unmatched junction bases numbered 13, after V lost 5 bases and J lost 2 bases. CDR3 in amino acids: CASSESRAGARQETQYF. CDR3 nucleotide sequence: TGTGCCAGCAGTGAATCGAGAGCGGGAGCCAGACAAGAGACCCAGTACTTC.

This clonotype occurred many times. The chain combines TRBV6-4 with TRBJ2-2, with a possible D match to TRBD2 (5 bases). The V end lost 2 bases, the J end lost 6 bases, and 10 bases lay between the germline ends. Germline V gene lookup returns CDR1 MRHNA and CDR2 SNTAGT. The CDR3 is 14 amino acids. Written as DNA, the CDR3 is TGTGCCAGCAGTGACGGGGAGAGAGCCGGGGAGCTGTTTTTT. This gives the protein CASSDGERAGELFF.

Worth noting for this clonotype: This probably arose from a read error, given a far larger clone one base away. V and J are TRBV30 and TRBJ2-1; TRBD1 matches at 10 bases. The CDR3 is 13 amino acids. The germline gives CDR1 GTSNPN, CDR2 SVGIG (reference sequence). The V gene end was trimmed by 3 bases and the J gene end by 10 bases; junction bases not matched to a gene: 6. In DNA form, the CDR3 reads TGTGCCTGGAGGACAGGGGGCTTCTACGAGCAGTTCTTC. The encoded protein is CAWRTGGFYEQFF.

Regarding this clonotype: The junction shows a germline mismatch at one end, possibly a read error. The chain links TRBV6-5 to TRBJ2-1; a possible D gene is TRBD2 (5 bases). Germline V gene data show CDR1 as MNHEY and CDR2 as SVGAGI. CDR3 length: 16 residues. The CDR3 DNA reads TGTGCCAGCAGTTCCGCATTATATGAGGGTGGCAATGAGCGGTTCTTC. It translates to CASSSALYEGGNERFF.

This clonotype was counted many times. The chain is built from TRBV6-1 and TRBJ2-1, with D possibly TRBD1 on 6 matching bases. The CDR3 extends over 14 amino acids. Trimming cost V 3 bases and J 3 bases, with 9 bases left between them. Germline V gene sequence: CDR1 MNHNS, CDR2 SASEGT. The CDR3 is CASSEGDIYNEQFF. The DNA of the CDR3 is TGTGCCAGCAGTGAGGGGGACATCTACAATGAGCAGTTCTTC.

This clonotype was detected ten times or more. The chain joins TRBV6-1 to TRBJ1-2; D unresolved. The V end was cut by 8 bases, the J end by 2 bases, with 21 bases between. Germline CDR1 is MNHNS and CDR2 is SASEGT. The length of the CDR3 is 16 residues. CDR3 bases: TGTGCCAGCGCGAGGATTAGGACCGGAGGGAACTATGGCTACACCTTC. Translating it yields CASARIRTGGNYGYTF.

On this clonotype: A read error is likely here: a far larger clone is one base away. This chain links TRBV6-2 or TRBV6-3 with TRBJ2-7; D may match TRBD1 or TRBD2 (5 bases each). The CDR3 is 14 amino acids. V was clipped by 6 bases and J by 3 bases, with 15 bases between them. CDR1 is MNHEY, CDR2 SVGEGT, per germline. DNA for the CDR3: TGTGCCAGCAGACTCCGGGACGATTACTACGAGCAGTACTTC. It encodes CASRLRDDYYEQYF.

The rearrangement links TRBV28 to TRBJ2-5, with unresolved D. V was pared by 10 bases and J by 4 bases, with 13 bases between. This CDR3 has 12 amino acids. The germline CDR1 and CDR2 sequences are MDHEN and SYDVKM. The chain's CDR3 is CANSLRGETQYF. The CDR3 nucleotides read TGTGCCAACAGCCTGCGTGGAGAGACCCAGTACTTC.

This clonotype was counted a few times. With a much larger clone just one base away, this may be a read error. The V gene is TRBV9, the J gene TRBJ2-5, with D maybe TRBD1 (6 bases). The V and J ends lost 4 bases and 4 bases respectively, with 8 bases between them. The CDR3 has 12 residues. CDR1 and CDR2 (germline): SGDLS, YYNGEE. The chain's CDR3 is CASSPGVETQYF. CDR3 in DNA: TGTGCCAGCAGCCCAGGGGTAGAGACCCAGTACTTC.

This clonotype was seen repeatedly, ten times or more. CDR3 nucleotides: TGCAGTGCGGGGTGGGGGAGCGGGTCCCAGCATTTT. Translation gives CSAGWGSGSQHF. V is TRBV20-1 and J is TRBJ1-5; TRBD1 might be the D (5 bases). V gave up 6 bases and J gave up 11 bases, with 17 bases separating them. CDR3 length equals 12 residues. Per germline, CDR1 DFQATT and CDR2 SNEGSKA (reference sequence).

This clonotype was observed many times. The rearrangement links TRBV18 to TRBJ1-3; 8 nucleotides line up with TRBD1. Germline assignment: CDR1 KGHSH and CDR2 LQKENI. Germline trimming cut 3 bases from V and 3 bases from J; bases unmatched to any gene: 4. This CDR3 has 15 amino acids. CDR3 protein: CASSPKTGVGNTIYF. CDR3 in DNA: TGTGCCAGCTCACCGAAGACAGGGGTTGGAAACACCATATATTTT.

In regard to this clonotype: At one boundary the junction diverges from the germline segment, which might be a read error. V gene TRBV6-1 combines with J gene TRBJ2-1; TRBD2 aligns across 7 bases. The CDR3 runs 16 residues. The V gene's germline CDR1 is MNHNS and CDR2 SASEGT. The CDR3 DNA follows: TGTGCCAGCAGCACCTCCCTAGCGGCCATTTACACTGAGCATTTCTTC. Protein product: CASSTSLAAIYTEHFF.

This clonotype was seen ten or more times. The rearrangement joins TRBV5-4 to TRBJ2-5; D is undetermined. V dropped 0 bases and J dropped 5 bases, with 8 bases sitting between them. The CDR3 totals 13 residues. CDR1 and CDR2 from the germline V gene are SGHNT and YYREEE (reference sequence). CDR3 loop: CASSLEVAETQYF. The CDR3 DNA is TGTGCCAGCAGCTTGGAGGTAGCCGAGACCCAGTACTTC.

This clonotype counts as medium-sized (0.01 to 0.1%). V is TRBV5-1 and J is TRBJ1-2; 12 bases fit TRBD1. Germline assignment: CDR1 SGHRS and CDR2 YFSETQ. The length of the CDR3 is 14 residues. V lost 4 bases, J lost 8 bases, and 6 bases stayed unmatched. The DNA of the CDR3 is TGCGCCAGCAGCGAGGGACAGGGGGCGCTGGGCTACACCTTC. Its protein product is CASSEGQGALGYTF.

A remark on this clonotype: A read error likely explains this, since a far larger clone differs by one base. V and J are TRBV7-9 and TRBJ2-2, with D possibly matching TRBD2 (7 bases). The CDR3 spans 16 residues. Germline V gene lookup returns CDR1 SEHNR and CDR2 FQNEAQ (reference sequence). CDR3 protein: CASSPLGAGDPGELLF. The CDR3, as DNA: TGTGCCAGCAGCCCGCTGGGGGCGGGAGATCCCGGGGAGCTGCTTTTT.

This clonotype was detected many times. This may arise from a read error, as a much more abundant clone is one base away. The chain couples TRBV27 to TRBJ2-7, with TRBD2 as a possible D gene (5 bases). The CDR3 is 15 residues long. Germline V CDR1 and CDR2: MNHEY, SMNVEV (reference sequence). The CDR3 loop is CASSPRRVTSYEQHF. Written as DNA, the CDR3 is TGTGCCAGCAGTCCCCGGCGGGTTACCTCCTACGAGCAGCACTTC.